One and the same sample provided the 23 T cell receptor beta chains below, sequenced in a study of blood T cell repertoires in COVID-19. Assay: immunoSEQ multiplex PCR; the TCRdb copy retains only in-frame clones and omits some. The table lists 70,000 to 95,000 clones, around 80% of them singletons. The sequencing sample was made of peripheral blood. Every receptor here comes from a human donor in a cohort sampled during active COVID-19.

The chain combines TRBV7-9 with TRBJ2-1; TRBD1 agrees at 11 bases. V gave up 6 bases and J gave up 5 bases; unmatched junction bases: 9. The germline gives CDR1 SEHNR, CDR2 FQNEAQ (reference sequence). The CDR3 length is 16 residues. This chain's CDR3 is CASRPTGTGGDNEQFF. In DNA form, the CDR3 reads TGTGCCAGCAGACCTACCGGGACAGGGGGGGACAATGAGCAGTTCTTC.

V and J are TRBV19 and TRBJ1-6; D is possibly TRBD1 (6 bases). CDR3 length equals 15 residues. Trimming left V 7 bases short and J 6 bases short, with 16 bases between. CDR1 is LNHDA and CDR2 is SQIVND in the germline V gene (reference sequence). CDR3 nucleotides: TGTGCCAGTAAAGCGGGACACCAAAGTAATTCACCCCTCCACTTT. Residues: CASKAGHQSNSPLHF.

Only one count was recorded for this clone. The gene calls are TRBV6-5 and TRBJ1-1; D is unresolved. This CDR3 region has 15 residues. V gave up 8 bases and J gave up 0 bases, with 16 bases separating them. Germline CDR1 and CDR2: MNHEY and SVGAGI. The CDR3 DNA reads TGTGCCAGCGGAAGTAACCAGGTCATGAACACTGAAGCTTTCTTT. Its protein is CASGSNQVMNTEAFF.

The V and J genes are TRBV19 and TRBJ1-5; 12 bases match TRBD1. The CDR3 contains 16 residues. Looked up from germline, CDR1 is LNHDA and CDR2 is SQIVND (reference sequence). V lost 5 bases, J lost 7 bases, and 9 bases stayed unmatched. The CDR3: CASSATGQGAPQPQHF. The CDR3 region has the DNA TGTGCCAGTAGTGCAACGGGACAGGGGGCTCCGCAGCCCCAGCATTTT.

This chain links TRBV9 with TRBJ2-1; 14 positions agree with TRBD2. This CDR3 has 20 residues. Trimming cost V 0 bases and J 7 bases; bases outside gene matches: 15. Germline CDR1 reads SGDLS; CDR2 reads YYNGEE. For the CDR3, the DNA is TGTGCCAGCAGCGTAGGGGCTGGACTAGCGGGGGGTCGGGTGTTTAATGAGCAGTTCTTC. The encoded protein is CASSVGAGLAGGRVFNEQFF.

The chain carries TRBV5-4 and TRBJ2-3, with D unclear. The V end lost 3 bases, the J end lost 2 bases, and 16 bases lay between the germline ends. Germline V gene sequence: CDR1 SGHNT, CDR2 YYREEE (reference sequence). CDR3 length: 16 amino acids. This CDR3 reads CASSSPETAITDTQYF. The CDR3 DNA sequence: TGTGCCAGCAGCTCCCCGGAGACGGCCATCACAGATACGCAGTATTTT.

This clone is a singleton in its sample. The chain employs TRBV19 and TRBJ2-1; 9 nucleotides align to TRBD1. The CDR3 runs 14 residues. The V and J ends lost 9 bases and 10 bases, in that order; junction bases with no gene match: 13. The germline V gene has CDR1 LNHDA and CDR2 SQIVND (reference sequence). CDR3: CASQPGQGPMEQFF. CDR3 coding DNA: TGTGCCAGCCAACCGGGACAGGGACCCATGGAGCAGTTCTTC.

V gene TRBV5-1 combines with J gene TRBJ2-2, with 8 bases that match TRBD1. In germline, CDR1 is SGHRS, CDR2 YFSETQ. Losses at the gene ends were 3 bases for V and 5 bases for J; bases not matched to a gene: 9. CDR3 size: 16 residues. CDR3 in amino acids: CASSSSGTGRTGELFF. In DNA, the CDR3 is TGCGCCAGCAGCTCATCTGGGACAGGTCGGACCGGGGAGCTGTTTTTT.

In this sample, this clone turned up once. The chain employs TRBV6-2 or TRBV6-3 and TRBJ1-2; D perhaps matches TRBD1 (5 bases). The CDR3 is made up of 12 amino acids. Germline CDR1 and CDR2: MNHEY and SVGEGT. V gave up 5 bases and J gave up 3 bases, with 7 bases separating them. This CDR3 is CASSQGYYGYTF. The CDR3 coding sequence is TGTGCCAGCAGTCAGGGTTACTATGGCTACACCTTC.

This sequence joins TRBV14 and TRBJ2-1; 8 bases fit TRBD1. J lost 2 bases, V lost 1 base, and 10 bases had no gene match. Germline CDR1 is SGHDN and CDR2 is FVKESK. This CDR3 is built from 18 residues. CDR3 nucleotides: TGTGCCAGCAGCCAAGCCGACAGGGGAAACGGGCCCTACAATGAGCAGTTCTTC. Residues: CASSQADRGNGPYNEQFF.

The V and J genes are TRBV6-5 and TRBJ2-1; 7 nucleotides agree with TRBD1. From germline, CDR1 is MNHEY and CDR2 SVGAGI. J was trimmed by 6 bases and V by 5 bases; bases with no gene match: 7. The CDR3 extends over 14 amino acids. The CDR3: CASSRRQGPNEQFF. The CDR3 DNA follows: TGTGCCAGCAGTCGCCGACAGGGTCCCAATGAGCAGTTCTTC.

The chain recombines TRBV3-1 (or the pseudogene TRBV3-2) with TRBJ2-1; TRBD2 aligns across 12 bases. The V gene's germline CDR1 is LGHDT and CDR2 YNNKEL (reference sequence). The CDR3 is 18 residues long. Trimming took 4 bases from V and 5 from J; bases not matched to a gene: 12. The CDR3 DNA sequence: TGTGCCAGCAGCCCCACAGTTCAGCGACTAGCGGGGGACAATGAGCAGTTCTTC. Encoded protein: CASSPTVQRLAGDNEQFF.

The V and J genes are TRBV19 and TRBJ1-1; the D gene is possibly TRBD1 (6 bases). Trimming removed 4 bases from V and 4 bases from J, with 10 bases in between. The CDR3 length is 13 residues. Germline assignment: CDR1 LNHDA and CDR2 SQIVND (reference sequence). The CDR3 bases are TGTGCCAGTAGTAGGGACAAGGGCACTGAAGCTTTCTTT. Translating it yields CASSRDKGTEAFF. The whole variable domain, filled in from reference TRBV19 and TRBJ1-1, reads DGGITQSPKYLFRKEGQNVTLSCEQNLNHDAMYWYRQDPGQGLRLIYYSQIVNDFQKGDIAEGYSVSREKKESFPLTVTSAQKNPTAFYLCASSRDKGTEAFFGQGTRLTVV.

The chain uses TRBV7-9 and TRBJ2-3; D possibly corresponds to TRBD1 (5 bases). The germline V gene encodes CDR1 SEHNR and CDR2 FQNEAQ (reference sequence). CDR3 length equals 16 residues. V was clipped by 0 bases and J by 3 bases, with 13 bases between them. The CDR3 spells CASSLAQGFLTDTQYF. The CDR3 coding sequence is TGTGCCAGCAGCTTAGCTCAGGGCTTCTTGACAGATACGCAGTATTTT.

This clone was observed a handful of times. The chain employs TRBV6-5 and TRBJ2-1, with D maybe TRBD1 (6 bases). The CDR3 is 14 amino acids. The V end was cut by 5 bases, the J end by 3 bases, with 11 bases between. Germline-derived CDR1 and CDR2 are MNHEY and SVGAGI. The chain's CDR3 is CASSKWDNYNEQFF. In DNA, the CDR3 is TGTGCCAGCAGTAAATGGGACAACTACAATGAGCAGTTCTTC.

This CDR3 is CASSVTGITNYGYTF. As DNA, the CDR3 is TGTGCCAGCAGCGTGACAGGGATCACTAACTATGGCTACACCTTC. The V gene is TRBV5-6, the J gene TRBJ1-2, with 7 nucleotides matching TRBD1. Germline CDR1 and CDR2: SGHDT and YYEEEE. CDR3 length: 15 residues. Unmatched junction bases numbered 6, after V lost 4 bases and J lost 0 bases.

As DNA, the CDR3 is TGTGCCAGCAGTTTATTCGGTCCTGAAGCTTTCTTT. Translating it yields CASSLFGPEAFF. This chain links TRBV28 with TRBJ1-1; no reliable D call. The CDR3 has 12 residues. V shed 1 base and J shed 6 bases, with 6 bases lying between them. From germline, CDR1 is MDHEN and CDR2 SYDVKM.

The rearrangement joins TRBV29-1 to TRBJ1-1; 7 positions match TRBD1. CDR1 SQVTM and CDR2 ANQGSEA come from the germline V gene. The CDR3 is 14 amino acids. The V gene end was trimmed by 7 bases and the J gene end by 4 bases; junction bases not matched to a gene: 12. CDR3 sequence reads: CSGRGQAGGTEAFF. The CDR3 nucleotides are TGCAGCGGGAGAGGACAGGCGGGGGGCACTGAAGCTTTCTTT.

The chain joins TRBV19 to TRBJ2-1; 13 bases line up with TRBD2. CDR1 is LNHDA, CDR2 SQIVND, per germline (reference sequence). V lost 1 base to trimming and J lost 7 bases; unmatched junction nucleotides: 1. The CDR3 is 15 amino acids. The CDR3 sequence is CASSIGLAGGNEQFF. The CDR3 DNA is TGTGCCAGTAGTATAGGACTAGCGGGGGGTAATGAGCAGTTCTTC.

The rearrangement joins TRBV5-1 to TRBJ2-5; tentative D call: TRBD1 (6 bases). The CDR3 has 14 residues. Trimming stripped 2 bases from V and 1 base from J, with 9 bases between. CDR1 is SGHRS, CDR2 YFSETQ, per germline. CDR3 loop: CASSFQGFQETQYF. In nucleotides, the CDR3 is TGCGCCAGCAGCTTTCAGGGGTTCCAAGAGACCCAGTACTTC. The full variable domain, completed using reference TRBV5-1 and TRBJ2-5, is KAGVTQTPRYLIKTRGQQVTLSCSPISGHRSVSWYQQTPGQGLQFLFEYFSETQRNKGNFPGRFSGRQFSNSRSEMNVSTLELGDSALYLCASSFQGFQETQYFGPGTRLLVL.

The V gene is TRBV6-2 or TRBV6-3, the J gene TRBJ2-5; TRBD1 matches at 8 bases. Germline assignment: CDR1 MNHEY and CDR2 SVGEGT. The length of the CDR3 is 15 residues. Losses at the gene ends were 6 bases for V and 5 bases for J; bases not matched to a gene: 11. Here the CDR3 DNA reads TGTGCCAGCAGCAAATGGAGCAGGGGGCGCGAGACCCAGTACTTC. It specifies CASSKWSRGRETQYF.

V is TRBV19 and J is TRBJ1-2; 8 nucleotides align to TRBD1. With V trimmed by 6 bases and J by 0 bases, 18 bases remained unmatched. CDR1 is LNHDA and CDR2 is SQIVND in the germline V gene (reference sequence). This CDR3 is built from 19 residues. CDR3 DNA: TGTGCCAGTAGAAACAGACCCGGGACAGGCTATGAAGCTAACTATGGCTACACCTTC. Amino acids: CASRNRPGTGYEANYGYTF.

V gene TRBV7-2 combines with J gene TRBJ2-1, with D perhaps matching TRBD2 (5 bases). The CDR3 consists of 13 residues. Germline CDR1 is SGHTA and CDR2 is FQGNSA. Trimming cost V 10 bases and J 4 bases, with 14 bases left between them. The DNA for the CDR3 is TGTGCCAATTCTATGCGGGTGTACAATGAGCAGTTCTTC. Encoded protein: CANSMRVYNEQFF. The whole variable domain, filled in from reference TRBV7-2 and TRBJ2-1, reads GAGVSQSPSNKVTEKGKDVELRCDPISGHTALYWYRQSLGQGLEFLIYFQGNSAPDKSGLPSDRFSAERTGGSVSTLTIQRTQQEDSAVYLCANSMRVYNEQFFGPGTRLTVL.